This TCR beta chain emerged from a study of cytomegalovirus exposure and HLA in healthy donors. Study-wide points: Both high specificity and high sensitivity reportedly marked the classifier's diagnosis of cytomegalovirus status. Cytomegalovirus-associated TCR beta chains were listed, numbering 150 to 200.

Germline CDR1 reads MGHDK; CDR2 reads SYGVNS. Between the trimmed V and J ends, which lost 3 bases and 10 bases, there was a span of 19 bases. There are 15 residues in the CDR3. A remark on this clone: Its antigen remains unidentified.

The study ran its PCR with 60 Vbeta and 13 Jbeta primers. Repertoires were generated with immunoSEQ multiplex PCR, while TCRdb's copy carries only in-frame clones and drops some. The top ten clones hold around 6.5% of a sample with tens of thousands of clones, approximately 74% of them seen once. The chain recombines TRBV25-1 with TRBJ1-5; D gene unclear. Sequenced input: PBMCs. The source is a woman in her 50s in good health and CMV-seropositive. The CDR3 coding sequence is TGTGCCAGCAGTGACCTGGCCTCCTCTAGCGGCCCCCAGCATTTT. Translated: CASSDLASSSGPQHF.